A selection of T cell receptor beta chains follows, all from one sample in a study of identifying expanded T cells in peripheral blood. Profiled with immunoSEQ multiplex PCR; TCRdb holds only in-frame clones, not every one. The repertoire holds more than 70,000 clones, with 70% to 90% as singletons. The sample comprised blood. These receptors all come from a person aged 18 to 70 in good health. CDR3s include the opening cysteine and the closing phenylalanine or tryptophan. A D gene is named only where the DNA matches it firmly. Only some rows state a clone size, as once, few, many or a class for expanded clones.

clone_size: once; j_call: TRBJ2-3; v_call: TRBV7-2; cdr3_length: 14; d_call: NA; cdr3_nt: TGTGCCAGCAGCAAATCCGTCTGGGAAGATACGCAGTATTTT; cdr3_aa: CASSKSVWEDTQYF
clone_size: few; j_call: TRBJ1-6; v_call: TRBV19; cdr3_length: 14; d_call: NA; cdr3_nt: TGTGCCAGTACCGAGCGGGGGGTTAATTCACCCCTCCACTTT; cdr3_aa: CASTERGVNSPLHF
clone_size: NA; j_call: TRBJ1-6; v_call: TRBV10-3; cdr3_length: 15; d_call: TRBD1; cdr3_nt: TGTGCCATCAGTCGACGGACAGGGGACAATTCACCCCTCCACTTT; cdr3_aa: CAISRRTGDNSPLHF
clone_size: once; j_call: TRBJ1-2; v_call: TRBV5-6; cdr3_length: 17; d_call: NA; cdr3_nt: TGTGCCAGCAGCTTGCTTACCGGGACGGCTGCCTACTATGGCTACACCTTC; cdr3_aa: CASSLLTGTAAYYGYTF
clone_size: NA; j_call: TRBJ2-4; v_call: TRBV18; cdr3_length: 18; d_call: NA; cdr3_nt: TGTGCCAGCTCACGGGTCGATCTTGCAGGGACGGCCAAAAACATTCAGTACTTC; cdr3_aa: CASSRVDLAGTAKNIQYF
clone_size: once; j_call: TRBJ1-1; v_call: TRBV5-8; cdr3_length: 14; d_call: NA; cdr3_nt: TGTGCCAGCATCTTTAGGCAGACTAACACTGAAGCTTTCTTT; cdr3_aa: CASIFRQTNTEAFF
clone_size: NA; j_call: TRBJ2-7; v_call: TRBV11-2; cdr3_length: 13; d_call: TRBD1; cdr3_nt: TGTGCCAGCAGCTTGGGACAGACCTACGAGCAGTACTTC; cdr3_aa: CASSLGQTYEQYF
clone_size: NA; j_call: TRBJ1-4; v_call: TRBV6-5; cdr3_length: 14; d_call: NA; cdr3_nt: TGTGCCAGCAGCGTACTTGCAACTAATGAAAAACTGTTTTTT; cdr3_aa: CASSVLATNEKLFF
clone_size: NA; j_call: TRBJ1-4; v_call: TRBV19; cdr3_length: 17; d_call: NA; cdr3_nt: TGTGCCAGTAGTGCAGGTGGGGTACAAGCAACTAATGAAAAACTGTTTTTT; cdr3_aa: CASSAGGVQATNEKLFF
clone_size: NA; j_call: TRBJ1-2; v_call: TRBV2; cdr3_length: 12; d_call: TRBD1; cdr3_nt: TGTGCCAGCAGGACAGGGGGCCATGGCTACACCTTC; cdr3_aa: CASRTGGHGYTF
clone_size: NA; j_call: TRBJ1-2; v_call: TRBV5-1; cdr3_length: 14; d_call: TRBD1; cdr3_nt: TGCGCCAGCACGGACAGGTCAGGCGACTATGGCTACACCTTC; cdr3_aa: CASTDRSGDYGYTF
clone_size: NA; j_call: TRBJ1-4; v_call: TRBV5-1; cdr3_length: 15; d_call: TRBD1; cdr3_nt: TGCGCCAGCAGCTCAACAGGGGATTTTAATGAAAAACTGTTTTTT; cdr3_aa: CASSSTGDFNEKLFF
clone_size: NA; j_call: TRBJ1-1; v_call: TRBV4-3; cdr3_length: 13; d_call: NA; cdr3_nt: TGCGCCAGCAGCCAAGATGGTTTGGGGAAAGCTTTCTTT; cdr3_aa: CASSQDGLGKAFF
clone_size: NA; j_call: TRBJ2-7; v_call: TRBV2; cdr3_length: 11; d_call: NA; cdr3_nt: TGTGCCAGCAGTTTTAACTACGAGCAGTACTTC; cdr3_aa: CASSFNYEQYF
clone_size: NA; j_call: TRBJ2-3; v_call: TRBV2; cdr3_length: 13; d_call: TRBD2; cdr3_nt: TGTGCCAGCAGTGAAAGGGAGGGCCATACGCAGTATTTT; cdr3_aa: CASSEREGHTQYF
clone_size: NA; j_call: TRBJ2-5; v_call: TRBV19; cdr3_length: 18; d_call: TRBD1; cdr3_nt: TGTGCCAGTGGAGATGAGTCCGGCCTTACAGGGGGCTGGGGGACCCAGTACTTC; cdr3_aa: CASGDESGLTGGWGTQYF
clone_size: NA; j_call: TRBJ1-2; v_call: TRBV6-5; cdr3_length: 15; d_call: TRBD1; cdr3_nt: TGTGCCAGCAGTTACTCCGCGGGACAGGGGAATGGCTACACCTTC; cdr3_aa: CASSYSAGQGNGYTF
clone_size: NA; j_call: TRBJ1-2; v_call: TRBV28; cdr3_length: 16; d_call: NA; cdr3_nt: TGTGCCAGCAGTTTAGCCCCCCACTCTGGTAACTATGGCTACACCTTC; cdr3_aa: CASSLAPHSGNYGYTF
clone_size: NA; j_call: TRBJ2-1; v_call: TRBV2; cdr3_length: 12; d_call: NA; cdr3_nt: TGTGCCAGCAGTGAAAACAGACGAGAGCAGTTCTTC; cdr3_aa: CASSENRREQFF
clone_size: NA; j_call: TRBJ1-2; v_call: TRBV19; cdr3_length: 14; d_call: NA; cdr3_nt: TGTGCCAGTAGTATAACTGGGGCCCTCTATGGCTACACCTTC; cdr3_aa: CASSITGALYGYTF
clone_size: NA; j_call: TRBJ2-7; v_call: TRBV7-9; cdr3_length: 12; d_call: NA; cdr3_nt: TGTGCCAGCAGCTTAAGTCGGTACGAGCAGTACTTC; cdr3_aa: CASSLSRYEQYF
clone_size: NA; j_call: TRBJ2-2; v_call: TRBV4-3; cdr3_length: 15; d_call: TRBD1; cdr3_nt: TGCGCCAGCAGCCGGGGGGACAGGAGAACCGGGGAGCTGTTTTTT; cdr3_aa: CASSRGDRRTGELFF
clone_size: NA; j_call: TRBJ2-7; v_call: TRBV30; cdr3_length: 13; d_call: NA; cdr3_nt: TGTGCCTGGAGTGTCCCCGGAGCCTACGAGCAGTACTTC; cdr3_aa: CAWSVPGAYEQYF
clone_size: NA; j_call: TRBJ1-1; v_call: TRBV27; cdr3_length: 14; d_call: TRBD1; cdr3_nt: TGTGCCAGCAGTTTATTGGGACAGGGAAGGGAAGCTTTCTTT; cdr3_aa: CASSLLGQGREAFF
clone_size: medium-sized; j_call: TRBJ2-7; v_call: TRBV19; cdr3_length: 14; d_call: TRBD1; cdr3_nt: TGTGCCAGTAGTAAGGCCGGACAGGGCTACGAGCAGTACTTC; cdr3_aa: CASSKAGQGYEQYF
clone_size: NA; j_call: TRBJ1-2; v_call: TRBV30; cdr3_length: 13; d_call: NA; cdr3_nt: TGTGCCTGGCAAAGGACAGAGCTCTATGGCTACACCTTC; cdr3_aa: CAWQRTELYGYTF
clone_size: NA; j_call: TRBJ1-1; v_call: TRBV5-1; cdr3_length: 16; d_call: NA; cdr3_nt: TGCGCCAGCAGCCCATATGACGTGAGCAATTCCCCTGAAGCTTTCTTT; cdr3_aa: CASSPYDVSNSPEAFF
clone_size: NA; j_call: TRBJ2-7; v_call: TRBV18; cdr3_length: 15; d_call: TRBD2; cdr3_nt: TGTGCCAGCTCACCGAGCGGGGGGGCTTCCTACGAGCAGTACTTC; cdr3_aa: CASSPSGGASYEQYF
clone_size: NA; j_call: TRBJ2-7; v_call: TRBV5-1; cdr3_length: 15; d_call: NA; cdr3_nt: TGCGCCAGCAGCTTGGCCCCCGAGCACTCCTACGAGCAGTACTTC; cdr3_aa: CASSLAPEHSYEQYF
clone_size: NA; j_call: TRBJ2-2; v_call: TRBV27; cdr3_length: 14; d_call: NA; cdr3_nt: TGTGCCAGCAGTTTATTTTTGGGGAACGGGGAGCTGTTTTTT; cdr3_aa: CASSLFLGNGELFF
clone_size: NA; j_call: TRBJ2-1; v_call: TRBV6-1; cdr3_length: 14; d_call: NA; cdr3_nt: TGTGCCAGCACCAAACTAGTCTCCTACAATGAGCAGTTCTTC; cdr3_aa: CASTKLVSYNEQFF
clone_size: NA; j_call: TRBJ2-1; v_call: TRBV5-8; cdr3_length: 14; d_call: NA; cdr3_nt: TGTGCCAGCGCTCCGGGGGTCCACTACAATGAGCAGTTCTTC; cdr3_aa: CASAPGVHYNEQFF
clone_size: NA; j_call: TRBJ1-6; v_call: TRBV7-2; cdr3_length: 15; d_call: NA; cdr3_nt: TGTGCCAGCAGCTTAGGCTCAGAAGGAGGGACACCCCTCCACTTT; cdr3_aa: CASSLGSEGGTPLHF
clone_size: NA; j_call: TRBJ1-2; v_call: TRBV2; cdr3_length: 13; d_call: NA; cdr3_nt: TGTGCCAGCAGTAAACGGGAGAACTATGGCTACACCTTC; cdr3_aa: CASSKRENYGYTF
clone_size: once; j_call: TRBJ1-1; v_call: TRBV7-2; cdr3_length: 13; d_call: NA; cdr3_nt: TGTGCCAGCAGCGAAACTAGGAACACTGAAGCTTTCTTT; cdr3_aa: CASSETRNTEAFF
clone_size: NA; j_call: TRBJ1-2; v_call: TRBV6-5; cdr3_length: 12; d_call: TRBD1; cdr3_nt: TGTGCCAGCAGGACAGGGAGCTATGGCTACACCTTC; cdr3_aa: CASRTGSYGYTF
clone_size: few; j_call: TRBJ1-1; v_call: TRBV2; cdr3_length: 12; d_call: NA; cdr3_nt: TGTGCCAGTGGCACCGGGACTTCAGCGGCTTTCTTT; cdr3_aa: CASGTGTSAAFF
clone_size: once; j_call: TRBJ1-2; v_call: TRBV5-6; cdr3_length: 15; d_call: NA; cdr3_nt: TGTGCCAGCAGCTTATGGACTATAACCCCTTATGGCTACACCTTC; cdr3_aa: CASSLWTITPYGYTF
clone_size: NA; j_call: TRBJ1-4; v_call: TRBV30; cdr3_length: 19; d_call: TRBD1; cdr3_nt: TGTGCCTGGAGTGTATCGGTAACGAGGGACAGGCTGGCTAATGAAAAACTGTTTTTT; cdr3_aa: CAWSVSVTRDRLANEKLFF
clone_size: once; j_call: TRBJ1-5; v_call: TRBV10-2; cdr3_length: 13; d_call: TRBD1; cdr3_nt: TGCGCCAGCAGGGACAGGGTTGCTCAGCCCCAGCATTTT; cdr3_aa: CASRDRVAQPQHF
clone_size: NA; j_call: TRBJ1-1; v_call: TRBV2; cdr3_length: 13; d_call: NA; cdr3_nt: TGTGCCAGCAGTGCACGGGAGTATAGTGAAGCTTTCTTT; cdr3_aa: CASSAREYSEAFF
clone_size: NA; j_call: TRBJ2-7; v_call: TRBV10-3; cdr3_length: 13; d_call: NA; cdr3_nt: TGTGCCATCAGTCCTTCTCCAGGTTACGAGCAGTACTTC; cdr3_aa: CAISPSPGYEQYF
clone_size: NA; j_call: TRBJ1-5; v_call: TRBV6-6; cdr3_length: 16; d_call: TRBD1; cdr3_nt: TGTGCCAGCAGTTACTATGGGACAGGAGGCAATCAGCCCCAGCATTTT; cdr3_aa: CASSYYGTGGNQPQHF
clone_size: NA; j_call: TRBJ1-2; v_call: TRBV29-1; cdr3_length: 11; d_call: TRBD1; cdr3_nt: TGCAGCGTTGGGACAGGGTTTGGCTACACCTTC; cdr3_aa: CSVGTGFGYTF
clone_size: NA; j_call: TRBJ2-7; v_call: TRBV30; cdr3_length: 13; d_call: NA; cdr3_nt: TGTGCCTGGTGCCGAGGGGTCTCCTACGAGCAGTACTTC; cdr3_aa: CAWCRGVSYEQYF
clone_size: NA; j_call: TRBJ2-5; v_call: TRBV5-1; cdr3_length: 15; d_call: TRBD2; cdr3_nt: TGCGCCAGCAGCTCCGCGGGGGGGCTGCAAGAGACCCAGTACTTC; cdr3_aa: CASSSAGGLQETQYF
clone_size: once; j_call: TRBJ1-5; v_call: TRBV19; cdr3_length: 13; d_call: NA; cdr3_nt: TGTGCCAGTAGCGTTACAGTATTTCAGCCCCAGCATTTT; cdr3_aa: CASSVTVFQPQHF
clone_size: NA; j_call: TRBJ2-3; v_call: TRBV7-2; cdr3_length: 14; d_call: NA; cdr3_nt: TGTGCCAGCAGCCTTAACCGCGGCACAGATACGCAGTATTTT; cdr3_aa: CASSLNRGTDTQYF
clone_size: NA; j_call: TRBJ1-5; v_call: TRBV15; cdr3_length: 14; d_call: NA; cdr3_nt: TGTGCCACCAGCAGAGGTACAGCTAATCAGCCCCAGCATTTT; cdr3_aa: CATSRGTANQPQHF
clone_size: NA; j_call: TRBJ2-1; v_call: TRBV7-6; cdr3_length: 17; d_call: TRBD2; cdr3_nt: TGTGCCAGCAGCTTGTCTAGCGGGGGAGATACCTACAATGAGCAGTTCTTC; cdr3_aa: CASSLSSGGDTYNEQFF
clone_size: NA; j_call: TRBJ2-5; v_call: TRBV6-5; cdr3_length: 11; d_call: NA; cdr3_nt: TGTGCCAGCGCGGGCCAAGAGACCCAGTACTTC; cdr3_aa: CASAGQETQYF
clone_size: NA; j_call: TRBJ1-5; v_call: TRBV27; cdr3_length: 14; d_call: TRBD1; cdr3_nt: TGTGCCAGCAGCCAACAGGGGAGCAATCAGCCCCAGCATTTT; cdr3_aa: CASSQQGSNQPQHF
clone_size: NA; j_call: TRBJ1-4; v_call: TRBV30; cdr3_length: 12; d_call: TRBD1; cdr3_nt: TGTGCCTGGGGGACAGTTAATGAAAAACTGTTTTTT; cdr3_aa: CAWGTVNEKLFF
clone_size: few; j_call: TRBJ2-5; v_call: TRBV7-2; cdr3_length: 14; d_call: NA; cdr3_nt: TGTGCCAGCAGCTTAGCGCTCCGGACAGAGACCCAGTACTTC; cdr3_aa: CASSLALRTETQYF
clone_size: NA; j_call: TRBJ1-6; v_call: TRBV5-1; cdr3_length: 14; d_call: NA; cdr3_nt: TGCGCCAGCAGCCCCGGACAGTATAATTCACCCCTCCACTTT; cdr3_aa: CASSPGQYNSPLHF